The next 10 T cell receptor beta chains were all read from a single sample in a study of T cell responses to AZD1222 COVID-19 vaccine. Assay used: immunoSEQ multiplex PCR; TCRdb lists only in-frame clones, some missing. The sample shows approximately 150,000 clones, more than 85% of them seen only once. The input for sequencing was peripheral blood, taken 28 days after the second AZD1222 dose. Receptors were obtained from an adult who received the AZD1222 COVID-19 vaccine.

This rearrangement joins TRBV5-3 to TRBJ2-7, with 10 bases identical to TRBD2. TRBV5-3 is assigned to the ORF class and has an uncertain function. The CDR3 has 14 amino acids. Unmatched junction bases numbered 6, after V lost 3 bases and J lost 6 bases. The CDR3 reads CARSSTSSGGEQYV. The CDR3 region has the DNA TGTGCCAGAAGCTCTACATCTAGCGGGGGCGAGCAGTACGTC.

This sequence joins TRBV19 and TRBJ2-3, with no clear D. The CDR3 totals 14 residues. The germline CDR1 and CDR2 sequences are LNHDA and SQIVND (reference sequence). Deletions cut 7 bases from V and 2 bases from J, with 13 bases between. CDR3 sequence (DNA): TGTGCCAGTACTCCGTCGGACGTCACAGATACGCAGTATTTT. This codes for CASTPSDVTDTQYF.

The chain combines TRBV27 with TRBJ1-1; 7 nucleotides match TRBD1. Germline V gene data show CDR1 as MNHEY and CDR2 as SMNVEV (reference sequence). The CDR3 loop spans 13 amino acids. V trimming: 3 bases; J trimming: 11 bases; junction bases outside the gene matches: 9. The CDR3 loop is CASSFLRGRGAFF. The CDR3 DNA reads TGTGCCAGCAGTTTTTTGAGGGGGCGCGGGGCTTTCTTT.

The V and J genes are TRBV27 and TRBJ2-7; the D gene is possibly TRBD1 (6 bases). The CDR3 extends over 13 amino acids. The V end lost 3 bases, the J end lost 1 base, and 7 bases lay between the germline ends. Germline loops: CDR1 MNHEY, CDR2 SMNVEV (reference sequence). The CDR3 bases are TGTGCCAGCAGTTTGGGACAATCCTACGAGCAGTACTTC. It is translated as CASSLGQSYEQYF.

This chain joins TRBV24-1 and TRBJ1-2, with no clear D. The CDR3 sequence is 13 residues long. Germline loops: CDR1 KGHDR, CDR2 SFDVKD. V shed 5 bases and J shed 4 bases, with 10 bases lying between them. CDR3 DNA sequence: TGTGCCACCAGTGCCTCCAACAGCTATGGCTACACCTTC. This translates into CATSASNSYGYTF.

The rearrangement links TRBV6-4 to TRBJ1-1; D is ambiguous. This CDR3 comprises 14 residues. The V end lost 5 bases, the J end lost 1 base, and 11 bases lay between the germline ends. Germline values: CDR1 MRHNA, CDR2 SNTAGT. The CDR3 region is CASSITRENTEAFF. As DNA, the CDR3 is TGTGCCAGCAGTATTACACGGGAGAACACTGAAGCTTTCTTT.

The chain links TRBV27 to TRBJ1-5; D gene uncertain. V was trimmed by 0 bases and J by 2 bases, leaving 8 bases between them. Germline CDR1 is MNHEY and CDR2 is SMNVEV (reference sequence). The CDR3 extends over 15 amino acids. CDR3: CASSLSRQGNQPQHF. In DNA, the CDR3 is TGTGCCAGCAGTTTATCGAGGCAGGGCAATCAGCCCCAGCATTTT.

The V call is TRBV5-4, the J call TRBJ1-2; unclear D gene. Germline loops: CDR1 SGHNT, CDR2 YYREEE (reference sequence). V dropped 0 bases and J dropped 8 bases, with 11 bases sitting between them. CDR3 size: 13 residues. The DNA for the CDR3 is TGTGCCAGCAGCTTGGTTACGGGAGAGGGCTACACCTTC. It is translated as CASSLVTGEGYTF.

The V and J genes are TRBV5-1 and TRBJ2-3; D remains unclear. Germline V lookup: CDR1 SGHRS, CDR2 YFSETQ. This CDR3 has 15 amino acids. The V gene lost 5 bases and the J gene lost 0 bases, with 13 bases spanning the gap. Written as DNA, the CDR3 is TGCGCCAGCAGACTATTACAGACGAGCACAGATACGCAGTATTTT. Its translation: CASRLLQTSTDTQYF.

J is TRBJ2-1 and V is TRBV2, with 8 positions matching TRBD2. The junction had 12 bases not matched to a gene; V was cut back by 7 bases and J by 1 base. Germline V gives CDR1 SNHLY, CDR2 FYNNEI. The CDR3 loop spans 17 amino acids. CDR3 bases: TGTGCCAGCAAGTGGGAGAGCGGGGGTGGGTCCTACAATGAGCAGTTCTTC. Translation: CASKWESGGGSYNEQFF.